These 4 T cell receptor beta chains came from one sample sequenced in a study of blood T cell repertoires in COVID-19. Here immunoSEQ multiplex PCR was the method, and the copy in TCRdb shows in-frame clones only, minus some. The top ten clones hold roughly 2.1% of a sample with roughly 35,000 clones, about 85% of them seen once. The sample consisted of peripheral blood. These receptors were collected from a man aged 50 to 60 with active or convalescent COVID-19.

The V and J genes are TRBV5-4 and TRBJ2-7, with D tentatively TRBD2 (6 bases). The CDR3 contains 15 residues. V was trimmed by 4 bases and J by 0 bases, leaving 14 bases between them. CDR1 is SGHNT, CDR2 YYREEE, per germline (reference sequence). CDR3 nucleotides: TGTGCCAGCAGCCGGTTTAGCGGAAACTCCTACGAGCAGTACTTC. Encoded protein: CASSRFSGNSYEQYF.

The chain employs TRBV4-3 and TRBJ2-5; D is ambiguous. Germline assignment: CDR1 LGHNA and CDR2 YSLEER. Between the trimmed V and J ends, which lost 1 base and 2 bases, there was a span of 14 bases. CDR3 size: 16 residues. The DNA for the CDR3 is TGCGCCAGCAGCCAAGGATGGGCAGGCAGTCAAGAGACCCAGTACTTC. Amino acid sequence: CASSQGWAGSQETQYF.

For the CDR3, the DNA is TGTGCCAGCAAAGCCACGCGGGGCACAGATACGCAGTATTTT. This sequence encodes CASKATRGTDTQYF. This chain connects TRBV2 to TRBJ2-3; weak D call: TRBD2 (5 bases). Germline loops: CDR1 SNHLY, CDR2 FYNNEI. This CDR3 is built from 14 residues. Trimming shortened V by 7 bases and J by 1 base, and 12 bases separated the two germline ends.

The gene calls are TRBV6-5 and TRBJ2-5; 7 nucleotides align to TRBD2. This CDR3 region has 16 residues. With V trimmed by 0 bases and J by 2 bases, 6 bases remained unmatched. The V gene's germline CDR1 is MNHEY and CDR2 SVGAGI. CDR3 in DNA: TGTGCCAGCAGTTACTCGGGCGGGAGCGCTCAAGAGACCCAGTACTTC. Translating gives CASSYSGGSAQETQYF.